This TCR beta chain was recorded in a study of T cells after yellow fever vaccination. Findings of the study overall: Weaker overall, the secondary response nonetheless peaked faster (day 5 versus 15). In post-booster samples, most primary-vaccination clones reappeared (under 98% CD4, 88% CD8).

Conversion of TCR transcripts into cDNA relied on 5'RACE template switching, which added a universal primer site and UMIs. TCRdb called the 5' RACE reads again in MiXCR, with one record for every CDR3 protein. The profile shows about 500,000 distinct CDR3 sequences, roughly 17% of them singletons. This CDR3 is 14 amino acids long. Trimming cost V 4 bases and J 0 bases, with 11 bases left between them. Germline V CDR1 and CDR2: DFQATT, SNEGSKA (reference sequence). As to this clonotype: Its antigen is as yet unknown.

The chain recombines TRBV20-1 with TRBJ2-3; TRBD1 or TRBD2 may be the D gene (5 bases each). This clonotype was obtained from a man between 18 and 29 years old who received the YFV17D yellow fever vaccine. The sequencing here drew on PBMCs, taken 5 to 6 days after the first yellow fever vaccination. CDR3 sequence (DNA): TGCAGTGCTACTCCGGGACCCAGCACAGATACGCAGTATTTT. Translation gives CSATPGPSTDTQYF.